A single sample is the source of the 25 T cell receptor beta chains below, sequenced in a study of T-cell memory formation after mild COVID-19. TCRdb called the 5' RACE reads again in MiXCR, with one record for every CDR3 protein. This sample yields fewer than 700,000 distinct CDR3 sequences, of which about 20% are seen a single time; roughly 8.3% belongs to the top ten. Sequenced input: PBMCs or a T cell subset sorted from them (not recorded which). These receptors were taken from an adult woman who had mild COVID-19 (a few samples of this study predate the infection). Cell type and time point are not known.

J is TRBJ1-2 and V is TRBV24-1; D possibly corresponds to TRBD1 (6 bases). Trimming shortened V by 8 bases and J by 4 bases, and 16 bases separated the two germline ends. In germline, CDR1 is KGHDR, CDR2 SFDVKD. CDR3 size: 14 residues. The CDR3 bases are TGTGCCACCAACAAGACAGGATCTCTCTATGGCTACACCTTC. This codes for CATNKTGSLYGYTF.

CDR3 sequence (DNA): TGTGCCACCAGTGACTGGCGGAATCGCGAGCAGTACTTC. This codes for CATSDWRNREQYF. This chain links TRBV24-1 with TRBJ2-7; D is uncertain. The CDR3 sequence is 13 residues long. Germline CDR1 is KGHDR and CDR2 is SFDVKD. Trimming removed 4 bases from V and 6 bases from J, with 12 bases in between.

For the CDR3, the DNA is TGTGCCAGCAGTACTCTCCGACAGGGGGGATCGTCCTACGAGCAGTACTTC. This translates into CASSTLRQGGSSYEQYF. This sequence joins TRBV27 and TRBJ2-7; 9 bases map to TRBD1. This CDR3 has 17 residues. Unmatched junction bases numbered 12, after V lost 5 bases and J lost 1 base. Germline V gives CDR1 MNHEY, CDR2 SMNVEV (reference sequence).

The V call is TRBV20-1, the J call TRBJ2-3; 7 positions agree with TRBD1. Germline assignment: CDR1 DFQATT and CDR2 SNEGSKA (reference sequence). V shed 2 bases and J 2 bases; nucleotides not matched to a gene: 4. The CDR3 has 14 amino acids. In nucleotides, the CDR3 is TGCAGTGCTAGAAAACAGGGGAACACAGATACGCAGTATTTT. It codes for CSARKQGNTDTQYF.

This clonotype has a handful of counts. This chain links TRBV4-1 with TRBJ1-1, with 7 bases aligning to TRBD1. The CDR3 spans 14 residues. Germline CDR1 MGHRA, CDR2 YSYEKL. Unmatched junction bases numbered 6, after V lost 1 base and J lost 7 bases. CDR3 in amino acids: CASSQAGGWIEAFF. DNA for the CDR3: TGCGCCAGCAGCCAAGCAGGGGGATGGATTGAAGCTTTCTTT.

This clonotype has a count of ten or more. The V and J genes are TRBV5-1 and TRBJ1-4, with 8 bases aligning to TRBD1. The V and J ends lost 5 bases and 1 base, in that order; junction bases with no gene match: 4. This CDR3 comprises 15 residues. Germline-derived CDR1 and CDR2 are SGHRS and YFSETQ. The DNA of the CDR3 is TGCGCCAGCAGAGGACAGGGCCAAACTAATGAAAAACTGTTTTTT. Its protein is CASRGQGQTNEKLFF. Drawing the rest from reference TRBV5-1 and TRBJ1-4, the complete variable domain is KAGVTQTPRYLIKTRGQQVTLSCSPISGHRSVSWYQQTPGQGLQFLFEYFSETQRNKGNFPGRFSGRQFSNSRSEMNVSTLELGDSALYLCASRGQGQTNEKLFFGSGTQLSVL.

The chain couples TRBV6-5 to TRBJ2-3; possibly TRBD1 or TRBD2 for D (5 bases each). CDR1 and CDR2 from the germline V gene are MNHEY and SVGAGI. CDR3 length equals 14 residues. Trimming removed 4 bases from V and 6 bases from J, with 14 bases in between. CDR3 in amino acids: CASSFGAWTDTQYF. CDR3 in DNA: TGTGCCAGCAGTTTCGGGGCGTGGACGGATACGCAGTATTTT.

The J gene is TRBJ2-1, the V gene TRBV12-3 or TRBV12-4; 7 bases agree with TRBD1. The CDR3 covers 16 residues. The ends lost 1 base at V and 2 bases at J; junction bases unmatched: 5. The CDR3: CASSLGEGGTYNEQFF. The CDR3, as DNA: TGTGCCAGCAGTTTAGGGGAAGGGGGCACCTACAATGAGCAGTTCTTC.

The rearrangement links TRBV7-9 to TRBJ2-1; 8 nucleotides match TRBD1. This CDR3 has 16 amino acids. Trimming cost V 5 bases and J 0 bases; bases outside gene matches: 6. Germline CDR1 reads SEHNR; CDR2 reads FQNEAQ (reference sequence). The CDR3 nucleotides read TGTGCCAGCAGCACCGACAGGGGAAACTCCTACAATGAGCAGTTCTTC. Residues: CASSTDRGNSYNEQFF.

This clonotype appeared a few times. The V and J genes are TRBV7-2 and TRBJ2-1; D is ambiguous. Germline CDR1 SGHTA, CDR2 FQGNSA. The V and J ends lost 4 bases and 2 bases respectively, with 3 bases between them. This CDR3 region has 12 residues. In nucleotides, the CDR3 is TGTGCCAGCAGCTCAGCCTACAATGAGCAGTTCTTC. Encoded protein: CASSSAYNEQFF.

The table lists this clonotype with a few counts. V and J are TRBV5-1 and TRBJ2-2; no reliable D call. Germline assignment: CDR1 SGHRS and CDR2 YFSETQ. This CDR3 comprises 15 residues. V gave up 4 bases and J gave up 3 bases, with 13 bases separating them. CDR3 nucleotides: TGCGCCAGCAGCCTGGACGGGTCTTACACCGGGGAGCTGTTTTTT. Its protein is CASSLDGSYTGELFF.

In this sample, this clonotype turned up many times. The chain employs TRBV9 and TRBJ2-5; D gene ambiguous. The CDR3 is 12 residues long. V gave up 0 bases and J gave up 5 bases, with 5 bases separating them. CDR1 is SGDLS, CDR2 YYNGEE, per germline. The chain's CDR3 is CASSVAGETQYF. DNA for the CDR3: TGTGCCAGCAGCGTAGCCGGGGAGACCCAGTACTTC.

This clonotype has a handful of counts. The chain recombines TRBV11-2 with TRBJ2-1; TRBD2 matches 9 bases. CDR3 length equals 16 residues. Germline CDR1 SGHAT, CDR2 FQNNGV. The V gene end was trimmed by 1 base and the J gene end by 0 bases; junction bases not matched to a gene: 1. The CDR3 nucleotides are TGTGCCAGCAGCTTAGCACTAGCGGGCTCCTACAATGAGCAGTTCTTC. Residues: CASSLALAGSYNEQFF.

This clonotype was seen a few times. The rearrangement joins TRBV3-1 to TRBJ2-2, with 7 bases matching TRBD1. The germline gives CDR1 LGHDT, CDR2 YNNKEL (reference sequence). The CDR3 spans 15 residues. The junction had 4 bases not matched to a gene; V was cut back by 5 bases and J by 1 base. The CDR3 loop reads CASSSGQRNTGELFF. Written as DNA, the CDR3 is TGTGCCAGCAGCTCGGGACAGCGGAACACCGGGGAGCTGTTTTTT.

Here the CDR3 reads CASSGTLGETQYF. The DNA for the CDR3 is TGCGCCAGCAGCGGGACACTTGGAGAGACCCAGTACTTC. The V call is TRBV5-1, the J call TRBJ2-5, with a weak D call TRBD1 (6 bases). Per germline, CDR1 SGHRS and CDR2 YFSETQ. Trimming pared 4 bases from V and 4 bases from J, leaving 11 bases between. This CDR3 has 13 residues.

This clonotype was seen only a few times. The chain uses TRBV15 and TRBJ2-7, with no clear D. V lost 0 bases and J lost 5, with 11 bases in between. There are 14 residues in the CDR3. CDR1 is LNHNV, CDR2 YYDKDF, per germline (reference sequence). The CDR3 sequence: CATSRDLSADEQYF. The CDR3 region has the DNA TGTGCCACCAGCAGAGATCTCAGCGCAGACGAGCAGTACTTC.

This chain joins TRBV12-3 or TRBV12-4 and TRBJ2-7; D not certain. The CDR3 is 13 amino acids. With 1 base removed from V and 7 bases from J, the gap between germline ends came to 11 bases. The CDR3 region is CASSLVESAEQYF. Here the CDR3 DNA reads TGTGCCAGCAGTTTAGTTGAGTCAGCGGAGCAGTACTTC.

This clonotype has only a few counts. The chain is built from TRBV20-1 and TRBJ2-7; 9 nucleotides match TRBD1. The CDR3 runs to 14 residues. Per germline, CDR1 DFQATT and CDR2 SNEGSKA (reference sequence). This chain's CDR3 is CSAARDRVPYEQYF. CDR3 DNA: TGCAGCGCCGCCCGGGACAGGGTGCCCTACGAGCAGTACTTC.

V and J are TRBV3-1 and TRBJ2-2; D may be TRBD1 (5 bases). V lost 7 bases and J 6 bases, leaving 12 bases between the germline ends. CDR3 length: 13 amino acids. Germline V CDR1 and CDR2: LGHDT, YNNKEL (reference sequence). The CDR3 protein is CASTSWGPGELFF. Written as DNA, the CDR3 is TGTGCCAGCACCTCCTGGGGCCCCGGGGAGCTGTTTTTT.

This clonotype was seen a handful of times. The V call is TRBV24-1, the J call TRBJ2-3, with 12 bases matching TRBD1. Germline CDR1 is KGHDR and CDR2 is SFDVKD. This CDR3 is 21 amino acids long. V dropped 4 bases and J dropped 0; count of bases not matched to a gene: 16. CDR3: CATSDTRGDRGLSTSTDTQYF. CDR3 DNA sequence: TGTGCCACCAGTGACACCCGGGGGGACAGGGGGCTCTCGACTAGCACAGATACGCAGTATTTT.

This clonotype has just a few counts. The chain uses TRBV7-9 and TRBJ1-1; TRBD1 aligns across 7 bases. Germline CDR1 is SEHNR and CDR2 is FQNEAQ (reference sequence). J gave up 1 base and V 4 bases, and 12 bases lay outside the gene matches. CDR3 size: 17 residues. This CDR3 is CASSSQGTVFWNTEAFF. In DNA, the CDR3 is TGTGCCAGCAGCTCCCAGGGGACAGTTTTTTGGAACACTGAAGCTTTCTTT.

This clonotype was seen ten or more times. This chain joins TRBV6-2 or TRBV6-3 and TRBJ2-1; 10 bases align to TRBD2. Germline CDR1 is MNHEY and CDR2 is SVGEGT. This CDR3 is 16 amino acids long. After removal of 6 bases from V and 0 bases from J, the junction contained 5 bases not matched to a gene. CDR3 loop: CASRTSGFSSYNEQFF. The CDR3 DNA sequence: TGTGCCAGCAGGACTAGCGGGTTTAGCTCCTACAATGAGCAGTTCTTC.

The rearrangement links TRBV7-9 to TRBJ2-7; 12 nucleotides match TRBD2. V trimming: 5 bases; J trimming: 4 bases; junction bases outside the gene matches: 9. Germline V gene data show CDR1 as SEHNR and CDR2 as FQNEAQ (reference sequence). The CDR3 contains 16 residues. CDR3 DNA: TGTGCCAGCAGCCAAGGCGGGACTAGCGGGCGGTACGAGCAGTACTTC. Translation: CASSQGGTSGRYEQYF. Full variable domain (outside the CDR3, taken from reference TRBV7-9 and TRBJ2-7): DTGVSQNPRHKITKRGQNVTFRCDPISEHNRLYWYRQTLGQGPEFLTYFQNEAQLEKSRLLSDRFSAERPKGSFSTLEIQRTEQGDSAMYLCASSQGGTSGRYEQYFGPGTRLTVT.

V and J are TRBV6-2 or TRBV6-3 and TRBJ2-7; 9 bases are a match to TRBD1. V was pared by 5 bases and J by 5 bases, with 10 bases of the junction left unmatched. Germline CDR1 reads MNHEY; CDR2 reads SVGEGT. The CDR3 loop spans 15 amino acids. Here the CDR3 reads CASSHPPGQGHEQYF. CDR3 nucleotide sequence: TGTGCCAGCAGTCATCCCCCGGGACAGGGCCACGAGCAGTACTTC.

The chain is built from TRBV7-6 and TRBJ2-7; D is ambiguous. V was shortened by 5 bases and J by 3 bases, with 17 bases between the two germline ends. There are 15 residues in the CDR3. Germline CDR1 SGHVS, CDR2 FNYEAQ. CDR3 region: CASSLAIESFYEQYF. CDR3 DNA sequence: TGTGCCAGCAGCCTTGCGATAGAGAGCTTCTACGAGCAGTACTTC.